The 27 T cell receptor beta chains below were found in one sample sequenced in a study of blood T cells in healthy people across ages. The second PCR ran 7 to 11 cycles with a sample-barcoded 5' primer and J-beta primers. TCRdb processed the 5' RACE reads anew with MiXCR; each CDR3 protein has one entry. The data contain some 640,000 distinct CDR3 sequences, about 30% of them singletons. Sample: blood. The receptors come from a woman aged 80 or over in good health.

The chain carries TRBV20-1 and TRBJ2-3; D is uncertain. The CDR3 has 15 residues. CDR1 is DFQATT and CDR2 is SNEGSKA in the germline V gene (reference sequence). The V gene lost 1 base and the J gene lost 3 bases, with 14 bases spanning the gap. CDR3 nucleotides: TGCAGTGCTAGAGGGAGTGTAAGTTGGACAGATACGCAGTATTTT. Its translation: CSARGSVSWTDTQYF.

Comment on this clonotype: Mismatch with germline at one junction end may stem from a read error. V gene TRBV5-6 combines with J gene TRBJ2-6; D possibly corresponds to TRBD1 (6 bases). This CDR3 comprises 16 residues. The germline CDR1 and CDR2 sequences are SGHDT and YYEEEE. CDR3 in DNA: TGTGCCAGCAGCTTGGCTAGACCGTCAGGGGCCAACGTCCGGACTTTC. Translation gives CASSLARPSGANVRTF.

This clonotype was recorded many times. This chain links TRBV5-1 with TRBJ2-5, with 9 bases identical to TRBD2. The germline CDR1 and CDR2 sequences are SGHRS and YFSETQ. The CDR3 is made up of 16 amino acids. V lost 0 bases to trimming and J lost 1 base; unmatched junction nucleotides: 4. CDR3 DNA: TGCGCCAGCAGCTTGGCCGGTAGCGGGGGCCAAGAGACCCAGTACTTC. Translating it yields CASSLAGSGGQETQYF.

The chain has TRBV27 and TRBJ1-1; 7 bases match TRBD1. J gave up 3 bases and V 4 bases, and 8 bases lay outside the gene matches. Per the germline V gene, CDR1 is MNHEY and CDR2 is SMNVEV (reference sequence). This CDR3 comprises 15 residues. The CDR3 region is CASSSNRGGDTEAFF. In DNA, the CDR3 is TGTGCCAGCAGTTCAAACAGGGGAGGGGACACTGAAGCTTTCTTT.

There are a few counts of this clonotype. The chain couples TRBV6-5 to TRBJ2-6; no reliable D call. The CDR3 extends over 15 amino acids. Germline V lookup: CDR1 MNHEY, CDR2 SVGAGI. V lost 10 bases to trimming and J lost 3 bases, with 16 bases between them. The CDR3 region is CATHPRFRGANVLTF. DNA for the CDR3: TGTGCCACCCATCCTAGGTTCCGTGGGGCCAACGTCCTGACTTTC.

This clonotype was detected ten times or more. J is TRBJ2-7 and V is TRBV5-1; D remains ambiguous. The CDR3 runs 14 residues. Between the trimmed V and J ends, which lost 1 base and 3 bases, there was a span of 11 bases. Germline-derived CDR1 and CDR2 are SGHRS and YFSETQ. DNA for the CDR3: TGCGCCAGCAGCTTGAACACCATCTACTACGAGCAGTACTTC. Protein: CASSLNTIYYEQYF.

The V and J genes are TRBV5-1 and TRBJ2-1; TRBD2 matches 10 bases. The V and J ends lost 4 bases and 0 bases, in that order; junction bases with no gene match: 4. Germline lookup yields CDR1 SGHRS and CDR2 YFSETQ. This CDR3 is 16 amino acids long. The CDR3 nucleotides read TGCGCCAGCAGCAACCTAGCGGGGGCCTCCTACAATGAGCAGTTCTTC. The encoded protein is CASSNLAGASYNEQFF.

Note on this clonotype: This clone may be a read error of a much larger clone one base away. CDR3 amino acids: CASSRGRARGSEQYF. CDR3 nucleotides: TGTGCCAGCAGCCGTGGGCGGGCGAGGGGCTCCGAGCAGTACTTC. The V gene is TRBV7-3, the J gene TRBJ2-7; either TRBD1 or TRBD2 may fit D (5 bases each). V was clipped by 5 bases and J by 6 bases, with 20 bases between them. The V gene's germline CDR1 is SGHTA and CDR2 FQGTGA. CDR3 length equals 15 residues.

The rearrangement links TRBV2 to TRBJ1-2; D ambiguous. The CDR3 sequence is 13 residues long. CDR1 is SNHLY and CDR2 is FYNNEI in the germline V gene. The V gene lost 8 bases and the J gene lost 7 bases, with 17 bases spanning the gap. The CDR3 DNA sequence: TGTGCCAGCGAAGGCAAAACGGTGGGTGGCTACACCTTC. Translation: CASEGKTVGGYTF.

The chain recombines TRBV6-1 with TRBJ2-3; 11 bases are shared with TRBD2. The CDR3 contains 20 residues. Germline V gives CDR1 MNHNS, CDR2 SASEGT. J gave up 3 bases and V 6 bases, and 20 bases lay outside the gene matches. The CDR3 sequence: CASSSRLSSGGPSSTDTQYF. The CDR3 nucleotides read TGTGCCAGCAGCTCCCGTTTATCTAGCGGGGGGCCTTCTAGTACAGATACGCAGTATTTT.

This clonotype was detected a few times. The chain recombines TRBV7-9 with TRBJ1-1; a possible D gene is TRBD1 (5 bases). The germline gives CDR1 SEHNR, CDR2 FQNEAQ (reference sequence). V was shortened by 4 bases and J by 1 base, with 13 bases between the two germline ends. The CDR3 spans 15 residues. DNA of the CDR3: TGTGCCAGCAGCTCCCGGGGGGGTCCGAACACTGAAGCTTTCTTT. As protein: CASSSRGGPNTEAFF.

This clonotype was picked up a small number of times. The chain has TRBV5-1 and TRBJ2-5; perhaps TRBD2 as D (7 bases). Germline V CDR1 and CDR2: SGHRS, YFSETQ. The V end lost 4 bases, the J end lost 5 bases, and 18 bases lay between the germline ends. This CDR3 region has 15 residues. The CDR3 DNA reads TGCGCCAGCAGCCCGATCATGGGGGGGCGGGAGACCCAGTACTTC. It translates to CASSPIMGGRETQYF.

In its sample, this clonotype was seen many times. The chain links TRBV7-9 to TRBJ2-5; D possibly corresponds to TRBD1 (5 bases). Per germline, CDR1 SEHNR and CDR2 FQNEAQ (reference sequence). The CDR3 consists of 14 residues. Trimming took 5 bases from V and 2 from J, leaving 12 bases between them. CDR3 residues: CASSVQGYQETQYF. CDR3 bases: TGTGCCAGCAGCGTCCAGGGCTATCAAGAGACCCAGTACTTC.

The CDR3 DNA sequence: TGTGCCAGCAGCCAAGAAGTCGGACAGGGGGTTCCCTCCTTCCTAAGCTCCTATAATTCACCCCTCCACTTT. This sequence encodes CASSQEVGQGVPSFLSSYNSPLHF. The J gene is TRBJ1-6, the V gene TRBV4-2; 10 bases are shared with TRBD1. Germline-derived CDR1 and CDR2 are LGHNA and YNFKEQ. The CDR3 runs to 24 residues. Trimming at V came to 0 bases and at J to 0 bases, leaving 20 bases not matched to a gene.

The CDR3 coding sequence is TGTGTCACCCGGACTAGCGAGAACACCGGGGAGCTGTTTTTT. Its protein is CVTRTSENTGELFF. The gene calls are TRBV6-2 or TRBV6-3 and TRBJ2-2; 9 bases line up with TRBD2. Germline V gene sequence: CDR1 MNHEY, CDR2 SVGEGT. The CDR3 consists of 14 residues.

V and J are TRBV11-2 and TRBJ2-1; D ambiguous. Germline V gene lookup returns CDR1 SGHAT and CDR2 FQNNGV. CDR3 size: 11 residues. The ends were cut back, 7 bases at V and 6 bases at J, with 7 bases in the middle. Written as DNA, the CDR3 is TGTGCCAGCAACAATCGCAATGAGCAGTTCTTC. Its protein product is CASNNRNEQFF.

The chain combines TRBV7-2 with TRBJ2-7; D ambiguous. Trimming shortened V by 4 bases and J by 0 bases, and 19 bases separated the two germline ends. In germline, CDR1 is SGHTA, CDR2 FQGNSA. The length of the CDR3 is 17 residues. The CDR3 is CASSSVVAGPASYEQYF. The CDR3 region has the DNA TGTGCCAGCAGCTCCGTTGTAGCTGGGCCCGCCTCCTACGAGCAGTACTTC.

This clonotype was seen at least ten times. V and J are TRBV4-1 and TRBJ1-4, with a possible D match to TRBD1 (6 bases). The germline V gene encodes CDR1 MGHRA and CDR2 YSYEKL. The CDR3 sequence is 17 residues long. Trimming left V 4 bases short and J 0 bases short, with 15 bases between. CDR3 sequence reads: CASSPRMGAATNEKLFF. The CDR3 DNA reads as TGCGCCAGCAGCCCCCGTATGGGGGCGGCAACTAATGAAAAACTGTTTTTT.

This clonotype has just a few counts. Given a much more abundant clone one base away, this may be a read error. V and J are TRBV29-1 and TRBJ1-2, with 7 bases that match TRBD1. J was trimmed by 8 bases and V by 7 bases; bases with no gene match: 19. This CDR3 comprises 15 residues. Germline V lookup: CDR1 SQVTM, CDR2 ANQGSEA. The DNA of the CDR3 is TGCAGCGCCTCCTCGCCGAGACAGGGAAAGAACGGCTACACCTTC. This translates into CSASSPRQGKNGYTF.

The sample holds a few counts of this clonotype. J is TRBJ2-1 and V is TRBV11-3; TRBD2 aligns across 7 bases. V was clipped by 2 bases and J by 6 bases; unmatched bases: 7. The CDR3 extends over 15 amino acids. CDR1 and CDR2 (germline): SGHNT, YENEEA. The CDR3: CASSLLTAGVNEQFF. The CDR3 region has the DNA TGTGCCAGCAGCTTACTAACCGCGGGGGTCAATGAGCAGTTCTTC.

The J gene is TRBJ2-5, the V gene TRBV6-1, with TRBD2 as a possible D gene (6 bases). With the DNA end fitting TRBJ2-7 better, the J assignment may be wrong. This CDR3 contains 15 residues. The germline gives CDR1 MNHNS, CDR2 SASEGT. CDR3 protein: CASRQGPGVLYEQYF. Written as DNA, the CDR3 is TGTGCCAGCAGACAAGGACCGGGGGTCCTCTACGAGCAGTACTTC.

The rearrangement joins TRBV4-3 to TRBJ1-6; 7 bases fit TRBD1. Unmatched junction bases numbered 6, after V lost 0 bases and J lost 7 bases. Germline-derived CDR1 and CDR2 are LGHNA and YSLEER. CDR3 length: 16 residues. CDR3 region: CASSQDASGGNSPLHF. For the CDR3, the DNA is TGCGCCAGCAGCCAAGATGCGTCAGGGGGGAATTCACCCCTCCACTTT.

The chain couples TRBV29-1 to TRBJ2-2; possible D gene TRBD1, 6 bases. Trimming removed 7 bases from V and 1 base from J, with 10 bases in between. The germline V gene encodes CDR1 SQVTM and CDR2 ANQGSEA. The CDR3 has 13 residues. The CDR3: CSARDMNTGELFF. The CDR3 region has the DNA TGCAGCGCACGGGACATGAACACCGGGGAGCTGTTTTTT.

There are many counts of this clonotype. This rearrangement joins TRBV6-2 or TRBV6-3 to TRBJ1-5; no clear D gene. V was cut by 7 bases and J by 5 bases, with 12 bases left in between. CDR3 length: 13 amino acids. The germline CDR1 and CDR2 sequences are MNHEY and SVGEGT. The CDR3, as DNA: TGTGCCAGCACCCGCGTATTGGATCAGCCCCAGCATTTT. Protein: CASTRVLDQPQHF.

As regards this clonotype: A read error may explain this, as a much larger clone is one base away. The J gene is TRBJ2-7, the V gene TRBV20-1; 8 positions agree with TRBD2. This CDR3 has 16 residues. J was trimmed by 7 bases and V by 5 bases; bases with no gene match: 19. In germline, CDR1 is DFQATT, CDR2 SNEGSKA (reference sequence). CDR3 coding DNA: TGCAGTGCTTCGGATGCGGGGGGCCTCAAGTACAATGAGCAGTACTTC. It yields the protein CSASDAGGLKYNEQYF.

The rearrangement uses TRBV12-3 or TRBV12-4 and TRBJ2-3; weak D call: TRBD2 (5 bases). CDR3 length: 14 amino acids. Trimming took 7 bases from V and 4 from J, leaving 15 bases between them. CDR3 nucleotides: TGTGCCAGCATGTTGAGAGGGAGAGCAGATACGCAGTATTTT. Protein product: CASMLRGRADTQYF.

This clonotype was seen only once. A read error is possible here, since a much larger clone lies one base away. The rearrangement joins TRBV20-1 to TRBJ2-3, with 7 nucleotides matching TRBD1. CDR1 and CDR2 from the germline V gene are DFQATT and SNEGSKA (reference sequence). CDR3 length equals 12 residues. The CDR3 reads CSAEGGPDMQYF. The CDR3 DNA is TGCAGTGCCGAAGGGGGCCCAGATATGCAGTATTTT.